Described below is a single T cell receptor beta chain sequence and its context. CDR1 and CDR2 (germline): SEHNR, FQNEAQ (reference sequence). CDR3 length equals 15 residues. V was pared by 1 base and J by 7 bases, with 14 bases between. The entry originates in a study of blood T cell repertoires in COVID-19. Libraries were prepared by immunoSEQ multiplex PCR; TCRdb keeps only in-frame clonotypes and omits some of them. The table lists about 140,000 clones, around nine tenths of them singletons, with under 6.5% in the top ten. Sequencing was done on a sample of peripheral blood. The origin of this receptor is a human donor in a cohort sampled during active COVID-19. This chain joins TRBV7-9 and TRBJ2-1, with unresolved D. In nucleotides, the CDR3 is TGTGCCAGCAGCTTAGGGGCCCTAAAAGGAAATGAGCAGTTCTTC. Encoded protein: CASSLGALKGNEQFF.